A single sample is the source of the 32 T cell receptor beta chains below, sequenced in a study of PD-L1 blockade in urothelial cancer. Time point: peripheral blood 6 weeks after treatment start. This table comes from immunoSEQ multiplex PCR, and its TCRdb copy is limited to in-frame clones, with some not included. The sample consists of 120,000 or so clones, approximately 85% of them appearing once. The specimen was PBMCs, collected around atezolizumab (anti-PD-L1) treatment. The receptors shown here come from a man aged 45 to 65 with urothelial cancer.

This clone has just one count. The rearrangement uses TRBV28 and TRBJ1-5, with D perhaps TRBD1 (5 bases). Trimming left V 8 bases short and J 7 bases short, with 21 bases between. The CDR3 runs 15 residues. The germline V gene encodes CDR1 MDHEN and CDR2 SYDVKM. The CDR3 loop reads CASLGNFGAVQPQHF. For the CDR3, the DNA is TGTGCCAGCTTAGGGAATTTTGGGGCCGTGCAGCCCCAGCATTTT.

The chain joins TRBV7-9 to TRBJ2-2, with a possible D match to TRBD2 (6 bases). The CDR3 extends over 14 amino acids. Per germline, CDR1 SEHNR and CDR2 FQNEAQ (reference sequence). V lost 5 bases to trimming and J lost 2 bases, with 9 bases between them. CDR3 amino acids: CASSTGTNTGELFF. CDR3 DNA sequence: TGTGCCAGCAGCACCGGGACTAACACCGGGGAGCTGTTTTTT.

This sequence joins TRBV4-2 and TRBJ2-1, with a tentative D call TRBD1 (6 bases). Trimming shortened V by 0 bases and J by 0 bases, and 12 bases separated the two germline ends. Germline V gene sequence: CDR1 LGHNA, CDR2 YNFKEQ. This CDR3 spans 17 amino acids. CDR3 bases: TGTGCCAGCAGCCAAGATCTGGGGGCGAGCTCCTACAATGAGCAGTTCTTC. Amino acids: CASSQDLGASSYNEQFF.

V and J are TRBV18 and TRBJ2-2; D is unresolved. Trimming shortened V by 4 bases and J by 3 bases, and 3 bases separated the two germline ends. Germline CDR1 and CDR2: KGHSH and LQKENI. The CDR3 loop spans 12 amino acids. In nucleotides, the CDR3 is TGTGCCAGCTCACTAGACACCGGGGAGCTGTTTTTT. It translates to CASSLDTGELFF. Full variable domain (missing parts from reference TRBV18 and TRBJ2-2): NAGVMQNPRHLVRRRGQEARLRCSPMKGHSHVYWYRQLPEEGLKFMVYLQKENIIDESGMPKERFSAEFPKEGPSILRIQQVVRGDSAAYFCASSLDTGELFFGEGSRLTVL.

Here the CDR3 DNA reads TGTGCCAGCAAACTAGCGGAGGCCACAGATACGCAGTATTTT. Translating gives CASKLAEATDTQYF. The chain employs TRBV27 and TRBJ2-3; 8 nucleotides agree with TRBD2. The junction had 5 bases not matched to a gene; V was cut back by 7 bases and J by 2 bases. The CDR3 runs to 14 residues. Germline values: CDR1 MNHEY, CDR2 SMNVEV (reference sequence).

This clone was seen just once. This sequence joins TRBV2 and TRBJ2-1, with 13 bases lining up with TRBD2. The CDR3 covers 18 residues. Germline V lookup: CDR1 SNHLY, CDR2 FYNNEI. Trimming at V came to 5 bases and at J to 4 bases, leaving 11 bases not matched to a gene. The CDR3 nucleotides read TGTGCCAGCAGTCCCCCCGGGACTAGCGGGAATGTTTACAATGAGCAGTTCTTC. It yields the protein CASSPPGTSGNVYNEQFF.

CDR3 amino acids: CASSAQGVNTEAFF. The CDR3, as DNA: TGTGCCAGCAGCGCGCAGGGTGTGAACACTGAAGCTTTCTTT. V gene TRBV9 combines with J gene TRBJ1-1; the D gene is possibly TRBD1 (5 bases). CDR1 and CDR2 (germline): SGDLS, YYNGEE. V dropped 3 bases and J dropped 0 bases, with 9 bases sitting between them. This CDR3 region has 14 residues.

This chain uses TRBV7-9 with TRBJ1-1, with D unclear. The CDR3 has 13 amino acids. Germline assignment: CDR1 SEHNR and CDR2 FQNEAQ (reference sequence). Trimming left V 5 bases short and J 1 base short, with 8 bases between. CDR3 in amino acids: CASSQQTNTEAFF. In DNA form, the CDR3 reads TGTGCCAGCAGCCAACAAACGAACACTGAAGCTTTCTTT.

V and J are TRBV9 and TRBJ2-1; 9 nucleotides match TRBD2. The CDR3 runs 16 residues. Germline CDR1 and CDR2: SGDLS and YYNGEE. The junction had 9 bases not matched to a gene; V was cut back by 7 bases and J by 1 base. The CDR3 is CASGGVREGSYNEQFF. The DNA for the CDR3 is TGTGCCAGCGGGGGGGTGCGGGAGGGTTCCTACAATGAGCAGTTCTTC.

V is TRBV14 and J is TRBJ2-7; 7 bases are shared with TRBD1. Losses at the gene ends were 5 bases for V and 1 base for J; bases not matched to a gene: 5. Germline V CDR1 and CDR2: SGHDN, FVKESK. CDR3 length: 14 amino acids. In DNA, the CDR3 is TGTGCCAGCAGCGTGAACAGGGGTTCCTACGAGCAGTACTTC. It translates to CASSVNRGSYEQYF.

J is TRBJ1-5 and V is TRBV27; 7 positions match TRBD1. This CDR3 has 16 amino acids. Per the germline V gene, CDR1 is MNHEY and CDR2 is SMNVEV (reference sequence). Trimming took 2 bases from V and 2 from J; bases not matched to a gene: 6. The CDR3 DNA is TGTGCCAGCAGTTTAGGAGGGGGCATTGGCAATCAGCCCCAGCATTTT. Its protein product is CASSLGGGIGNQPQHF.

The CDR3 DNA reads TGCAGCGTTTCGGACAGGGGGTTCACTGAAGCTTTCTTT. This sequence encodes CSVSDRGFTEAFF. The V call is TRBV29-1, the J call TRBJ1-1, with 10 bases aligning to TRBD1. The CDR3 spans 13 residues. With 5 bases clipped from V and 4 bases from J, the junction kept 4 bases outside the gene matches. Germline assignment: CDR1 SQVTM and CDR2 ANQGSEA.

The gene calls are TRBV5-1 and TRBJ2-5; 12 bases match TRBD2. CDR3 length: 15 amino acids. Germline V CDR1 and CDR2: SGHRS, YFSETQ. V was pared by 4 bases and J by 4 bases, with 5 bases of the junction left unmatched. CDR3 sequence: CASSLLAGGAETQYF. The CDR3 DNA reads TGCGCCAGCAGCCTCCTAGCGGGAGGGGCAGAGACCCAGTACTTC.

The chain employs TRBV7-2 and TRBJ2-7, with TRBD1 as a possible D gene (6 bases). Germline V CDR1 and CDR2: SGHTA, FQGNSA. This CDR3 is 15 amino acids long. V was cut by 3 bases and J by 3 bases, with 15 bases left in between. The CDR3 sequence: CASSFDRIINYEQYF. The CDR3 bases are TGTGCCAGCAGCTTCGACAGGATAATAAACTACGAGCAGTACTTC.

Only a few counts were recorded for this clone. This chain uses TRBV7-9 with TRBJ2-2; D is undetermined. Trimming took 4 bases from V and 4 from J, leaving 10 bases between them. This CDR3 is 14 amino acids long. Germline values: CDR1 SEHNR, CDR2 FQNEAQ (reference sequence). The CDR3 spells CASSSIGGTGELFF. CDR3 coding DNA: TGTGCCAGCAGCTCTATCGGTGGCACCGGGGAGCTGTTTTTT.

The J gene is TRBJ1-1, the V gene TRBV6-5; a possible D gene is TRBD1 (6 bases). Trimming removed 9 bases from V and 1 base from J, with 15 bases in between. Germline lookup yields CDR1 MNHEY and CDR2 SVGAGI. The CDR3 spans 14 residues. CDR3 residues: CASQQGLGNTEAFF. Written as DNA, the CDR3 is TGTGCCAGTCAACAGGGCCTCGGGAACACTGAAGCTTTCTTT.

The chain joins TRBV4-1 to TRBJ2-4; 7 bases map to TRBD2. In germline, CDR1 is MGHRA, CDR2 YSYEKL. Losses at the gene ends were 0 bases for V and 7 bases for J; bases not matched to a gene: 6. This CDR3 has 15 amino acids. The CDR3 region is CASSQDGREGNIQYF. CDR3 DNA: TGCGCCAGCAGCCAAGATGGGAGGGAGGGGAACATTCAGTACTTC.

The rearrangement links TRBV7-9 to TRBJ2-3; D is perhaps TRBD2 (6 bases). Germline CDR1 is SEHNR and CDR2 is FQNEAQ (reference sequence). The CDR3 loop spans 18 amino acids. Trimming cost V 4 bases and J 0 bases, with 20 bases left between them. For the CDR3, the DNA is TGTGCCAGCAGCTCCCTAATGGGTAGCGGCTATAGCACAGATACGCAGTATTTT. It yields the protein CASSSLMGSGYSTDTQYF.

The V and J genes are TRBV6-5 and TRBJ2-7; a weak D match, TRBD2 (6 bases). The CDR3 loop spans 14 amino acids. Germline assignment: CDR1 MNHEY and CDR2 SVGAGI. V shed 6 bases and J shed 0 bases, with 12 bases lying between them. The CDR3 region is CASSRDSNSYEQYF. The CDR3 bases are TGTGCCAGCAGCCGGGACTCCAACTCCTACGAGCAGTACTTC.

This chain uses TRBV7-9 with TRBJ2-7; TRBD1 matches 9 bases. This CDR3 has 16 residues. The trim removed 4 bases at V and 6 bases at J, leaving 13 bases unmatched. CDR1 and CDR2 (germline): SEHNR, FQNEAQ (reference sequence). DNA for the CDR3: TGTGCCAGCAGCTCCCGAACGAACAGGGGGCCTCTCGAGCAGTACTTC. Translated, it gives CASSSRTNRGPLEQYF. The full variable domain, rest sourced from reference TRBV7-9 and TRBJ2-7, is DTGVSQNPRHKITKRGQNVTFRCDPISEHNRLYWYRQTLGQGPEFLTYFQNEAQLEKSRLLSDRFSAERPKGSFSTLEIQRTEQGDSAMYLCASSSRTNRGPLEQYFGPGTRLTVT.

This rearrangement joins TRBV19 to TRBJ1-2, with 8 bases lining up with TRBD1. The germline CDR1 and CDR2 sequences are LNHDA and SQIVND (reference sequence). The V gene end was trimmed by 6 bases and the J gene end by 2 bases; junction bases not matched to a gene: 5. The CDR3 has 14 residues. The DNA of the CDR3 is TGTGCCAGTAGCAAGACAGGGGTCAACTATGGCTACACCTTC. Its protein product is CASSKTGVNYGYTF. Combining the CDR3 with reference TRBV19 and TRBJ1-2 gives the whole variable domain DGGITQSPKYLFRKEGQNVTLSCEQNLNHDAMYWYRQDPGQGLRLIYYSQIVNDFQKGDIAEGYSVSREKKESFPLTVTSAQKNPTAFYLCASSKTGVNYGYTFGSGTRLTVV.

This rearrangement joins TRBV2 to TRBJ2-4; 13 bases agree with TRBD2. V was clipped by 4 bases and J by 8 bases; unmatched bases: 8. The germline V gene has CDR1 SNHLY and CDR2 FYNNEI. The CDR3 length is 16 residues. This CDR3 reads CASSGRTSGSSYIQYF. In DNA form, the CDR3 reads TGTGCCAGCAGTGGGCGGACTAGCGGGAGTTCATACATTCAGTACTTC.

V is TRBV19 and J is TRBJ2-1, with TRBD1 matching over 10 bases. Trimming took 1 base from V and 8 from J; bases not matched to a gene: 14. Germline CDR1 is LNHDA and CDR2 is SQIVND (reference sequence). The CDR3 totals 18 residues. The CDR3 nucleotides are TGTGCCAGTAGTATAGGCCCCCGAGACAGGGGGCGAGGGGATGAGCAGTTCTTC. The encoded protein is CASSIGPRDRGRGDEQFF.

The chain combines TRBV19 with TRBJ2-3; D is perhaps TRBD2 (5 bases). This CDR3 has 14 residues. Germline assignment: CDR1 LNHDA and CDR2 SQIVND (reference sequence). The V end lost 5 bases, the J end lost 4 bases, and 13 bases lay between the germline ends. The CDR3 DNA follows: TGTGCCAGTAGTGTCCGGGGAAGGTCAGATACGCAGTATTTT. It codes for CASSVRGRSDTQYF.

The rearrangement uses TRBV30 and TRBJ2-7, with D perhaps matching TRBD1 (5 bases). With 5 bases removed from V and 0 bases from J, the gap between germline ends came to 11 bases. The V gene's germline CDR1 is GTSNPN and CDR2 SVGIG (reference sequence). The CDR3 is made up of 13 amino acids. The CDR3 nucleotides read TGTGCCTGGCGAAAAGACAGCTCCTACGAGCAGTACTTC. Translating it yields CAWRKDSSYEQYF.

The V and J genes are TRBV6-5 and TRBJ2-1; 7 nucleotides line up with TRBD1. The ends lost 2 bases at V and 8 bases at J; junction bases unmatched: 9. There are 15 residues in the CDR3. Germline assignment: CDR1 MNHEY and CDR2 SVGAGI. CDR3 region: CASSYETGNVHEQFF. Written as DNA, the CDR3 is TGTGCCAGCAGTTACGAGACAGGGAACGTCCATGAGCAGTTCTTC.

The sample holds a few counts of this clone. The V and J genes are TRBV19 and TRBJ1-5, with TRBD1 matching 9 bases. Looked up from germline, CDR1 is LNHDA and CDR2 is SQIVND (reference sequence). This CDR3 region has 15 residues. V gave up 5 bases and J gave up 8 bases; unmatched junction bases: 10. The CDR3 region is CASSQWGQGGKPQHF. The CDR3 nucleotides read TGTGCCAGTAGTCAATGGGGACAGGGAGGGAAGCCCCAGCATTTT.

The J gene is TRBJ1-4, the V gene TRBV30, with 7 bases identical to TRBD1. The CDR3 totals 15 residues. The germline V gene encodes CDR1 GTSNPN and CDR2 SVGIG (reference sequence). J gave up 4 bases and V 2 bases, and 7 bases lay outside the gene matches. The CDR3 reads CAWSTTGTVNEKLFF. The CDR3 nucleotides are TGTGCCTGGAGTACCACCGGGACAGTTAATGAAAAACTGTTTTTT. Supplemented by reference TRBV30 and TRBJ1-4, the full variable domain reads SQTIHQWPATLVQPVGSPLSLECTVEGTSNPNLYWYRQAAGRGLQLLFYSVGIGQISSEVPQNLSASRPQDRQFILSSKKLLLSDSGFYLCAWSTTGTVNEKLFFGSGTQLSVL.

This chain uses TRBV7-9 with TRBJ1-5; D gene uncertain. CDR3 length: 16 amino acids. V lost 5 bases to trimming and J lost 2 bases, with 16 bases between them. Germline V gene lookup returns CDR1 SEHNR and CDR2 FQNEAQ (reference sequence). CDR3 protein: CASSPIRGFGNQPQHF. CDR3 coding DNA: TGTGCCAGCAGCCCGATCCGGGGTTTTGGCAATCAGCCCCAGCATTTT.

The rearrangement links TRBV5-6 to TRBJ1-4, with TRBD1 identical over 8 bases. There are 17 residues in the CDR3. Germline CDR1 SGHDT, CDR2 YYEEEE. Losses at the gene ends were 4 bases for V and 7 bases for J; bases not matched to a gene: 15. The CDR3 nucleotides read TGTGCCAGCAGCCGACAGGGGAAGGGGCTATTAGGTGAAAAACTGTTTTTT. This sequence encodes CASSRQGKGLLGEKLFF.

The chain has TRBV29-1 and TRBJ2-3; 11 bases map to TRBD2. The CDR3 is 14 residues long. The ends lost 5 bases at V and 0 bases at J; junction bases unmatched: 1. Germline CDR1 is SQVTM and CDR2 is ANQGSEA. CDR3 protein: CSVRLAGSTDTQYF. Written as DNA, the CDR3 is TGCAGCGTTAGACTAGCGGGAAGCACAGATACGCAGTATTTT.

This clone was seen once. The rearrangement uses TRBV6-1 and TRBJ2-7, with 9 bases identical to TRBD2. The CDR3 runs to 14 residues. V trimming: 6 bases; J trimming: 3 bases; junction bases outside the gene matches: 6. Per the germline V gene, CDR1 is MNHNS and CDR2 is SASEGT. Here the CDR3 DNA reads TGTGCCAGCAGGGGGACTAGCCCTTACTACGAGCAGTACTTC. This sequence encodes CASRGTSPYYEQYF.